This passage covers 5 T cell receptor beta chains from one sample sequenced in a study of blood T cell repertoires in COVID-19 (dated by TCRdb to about 2020). Preparation of the library involved the immunoSEQ multiplex PCR assay. What TCRdb holds here is the immuneACCESS table cut down to in-frame rearrangements. Part of the clones is not present; checked against another copy, under half of the missing clones reflect an unresolved V gene, and the others are unexplained. Across this sample there are roughly 120,000 clones, with 70% to 75% seen only once. Clones ranked in the top ten supply 5.5% to 7.5% of the sample. Sequences were obtained from peripheral blood. The source is a man older than 75 with COVID-19, enrolled during active disease.

The V call is TRBV2, the J call TRBJ1-2; 7 bases agree with TRBD1. V dropped 11 bases and J dropped 7; count of bases not matched to a gene: 13. The CDR3 spans 13 residues. CDR1 and CDR2 (germline): SNHLY, FYNNEI. The CDR3 coding sequence is TGTGCCGGGAAACGGGACAGTATCTTTGGCTACACCTTC. The encoded protein is CAGKRDSIFGYTF.

This clone was picked up a small number of times. The chain's CDR3 is CASSLRGFGNTIYF. The CDR3 DNA sequence: TGTGCCAGCAGTTTACGGGGTTTTGGAAACACCATATATTTT. This rearrangement joins TRBV28 to TRBJ1-3; unclear D gene. CDR3 length: 14 residues. Germline values: CDR1 MDHEN, CDR2 SYDVKM. The V gene lost 2 bases and the J gene lost 3 bases, with 8 bases spanning the gap.

The J gene is TRBJ2-7, the V gene TRBV19, with 7 nucleotides matching TRBD2. CDR1 and CDR2 from the germline V gene are LNHDA and SQIVND (reference sequence). J gave up 0 bases and V 4 bases, and 0 bases lay outside the gene matches. CDR3 size: 13 residues. The CDR3 nucleotides are TGTGCCAGTAGTAGCGGGAGCTCCTACGAGCAGTACTTC. It specifies CASSSGSSYEQYF.

V is TRBV30 and J is TRBJ2-7; D perhaps matches TRBD1 (6 bases). This CDR3 region has 14 residues. CDR1 GTSNPN and CDR2 SVGIG come from the germline V gene (reference sequence). V shed 3 bases and J shed 6 bases, with 18 bases lying between them. The CDR3 sequence: CAWSNAPYRVEQYF. The DNA for the CDR3 is TGTGCCTGGAGCAACGCGCCATACAGGGTCGAGCAGTACTTC.

The V call is TRBV11-2, the J call TRBJ2-5, with 9 bases aligning to TRBD2. From germline, CDR1 is SGHAT and CDR2 FQNNGV. V shed 7 bases and J 4 bases; nucleotides not matched to a gene: 7. The CDR3 consists of 14 residues. Here the CDR3 DNA reads TGTGCCAGCAAAACCCTAGCGGGAATAGAGACCCAGTACTTC. Protein product: CASKTLAGIETQYF.